These 5 T cell receptor beta chains were sequenced from one sample in a study of beta chain features in type 1 diabetes. Study conclusions and caveats: Shortening of TCRB CDR3s, moderate but significant, appeared in all four CD4+ subsets of Type 1 diabetes patients.

Their antigen targets remain unknown. The authors reverse transcribed all of the isolated RNA, so sequencing captured expressed TCRB transcripts. Data came from immunoSEQ multiplex PCR; TCRdb stores just in-frame clones and leaves some out. The sample consists of 300,000 to 400,000 clones, over 7% of them appearing once. The sequencing input was central memory CD4+ T cells from blood. The receptors stem from a man between 25 and 39 years old with type 1 diabetes.

This clone was seen at least ten times. The J gene is TRBJ1-4, the V gene TRBV5-1, with D maybe TRBD1 (6 bases). Germline lookup yields CDR1 SGHRS and CDR2 YFSETQ. This CDR3 is built from 14 residues. The ends were cut back, 0 bases at V and 3 bases at J, with 6 bases in the middle. The CDR3 bases are TGCGCCAGCAGCTTGGACAGGGCTAATGAAAAACTGTTTTTT. Translation: CASSLDRANEKLFF.

This clone occurred a few times. Other DNA sequences in the sample encode the same CDR3. The rearrangement uses TRBV5-1 and TRBJ2-3; 7 bases match TRBD2. V shed 0 bases, J shed 2 bases, and the junction held 6 bases outside the gene matches. This CDR3 region has 16 residues. The germline CDR1 and CDR2 sequences are SGHRS and YFSETQ. CDR3 loop: CASSLGASGDTDTQYF. CDR3 bases: TGCGCCAGCAGCTTGGGGGCGAGCGGGGACACAGATACGCAGTATTTT.

This clone was picked up a small number of times. The chain couples TRBV21-1 to TRBJ2-5. TRBV21-1 is a known pseudogene. This CDR3 spans 17 amino acids. CDR3 amino acids: CASSKRSRSTEQETQYF. CDR3 in DNA: TGTGCCAGCAGCAAAAGGAGCAGAAGCACAGAACAAGAGACCCAGTACTTC.

The chain links TRBV7-2 to TRBJ1-5, with 7 nucleotides matching TRBD1. V shed 5 bases and J 5 bases; nucleotides not matched to a gene: 3. Germline V gives CDR1 SGHTA, CDR2 FQGNSA. The CDR3 extends over 13 amino acids. In DNA form, the CDR3 reads TGTGCCAGCAGCGTCCAGGGGGATCAGCCCCAGCATTTT. Translating it yields CASSVQGDQPQHF.

This chain links TRBV7-2 with TRBJ1-6, with a possible D match to TRBD1 (6 bases). The V and J ends lost 4 bases and 6 bases respectively, with 13 bases between them. This CDR3 has 15 residues. Germline V lookup: CDR1 SGHTA, CDR2 FQGNSA. DNA for the CDR3: TGTGCCAGCAGCTCAGGGGTTTGGGGTAATTCACCCCTCCACTTT. Its translation: CASSSGVWGNSPLHF.